These 27 T cell receptor beta chains share one sample of origin, sequenced in a study of CD8+ T cells in alopecia areata. RNA extraction and reverse transcription yielded cDNA as sequencing template. Here immunoSEQ multiplex PCR was the method, and the copy in TCRdb shows in-frame clones only, minus some. The top ten hold about 1.3% of the sample, which has roughly 190,000 clones, under 80% seen once. The sample's treatment: oral pan-JAK inhibitor, 5-10 mg twice daily. Sequenced here: CD4+ T cells sorted from blood, sampled at week 49, from a patient treated with tofacitinib. These receptors were obtained from a human donor with alopecia areata.

This chain joins TRBV20-1 and TRBJ1-4; D ambiguous. In germline, CDR1 is DFQATT, CDR2 SNEGSKA (reference sequence). The CDR3 consists of 11 residues. V shed 5 bases and J shed 5 bases, with 6 bases lying between them. The DNA of the CDR3 is TGCAGTGCTCAGGACAATGAAAAACTGTTTTTT. Amino acids: CSAQDNEKLFF.

The J gene is TRBJ2-1, the V gene TRBV9; 7 bases are a match to TRBD2. Germline V gene data show CDR1 as SGDLS and CDR2 as YYNGEE. V was clipped by 0 bases and J by 4 bases; unmatched bases: 7. The CDR3 loop spans 16 amino acids. This CDR3 reads CASSVEGGSRYNEQFF. CDR3 DNA sequence: TGTGCCAGCAGCGTAGAGGGAGGGAGTAGGTACAATGAGCAGTTCTTC. Full variable domain (outside the CDR3, taken from reference TRBV9 and TRBJ2-1): DSGVTQTPKHLITATGQRVTLRCSPRSGDLSVYWYQQSLDQGLQFLIQYYNGEERAKGNILERFSAQQFPDLHSELNLSSLELGDSALYFCASSVEGGSRYNEQFFGPGTRLTVL.

The chain carries TRBV6-5 and TRBJ2-2; a weak D match, TRBD1 (5 bases). CDR3 length: 14 residues. Looked up from germline, CDR1 is MNHEY and CDR2 is SVGAGI. V was clipped by 8 bases and J by 2 bases, with 12 bases between them. The CDR3 DNA reads TGTGCCAGCCATGCCAGGGAAAACACCGGGGAGCTGTTTTTT. Protein sequence: CASHARENTGELFF.

This sequence joins TRBV10-3 and TRBJ2-4, with D perhaps matching TRBD1 (5 bases). Trimming left V 0 bases short and J 6 bases short, with 9 bases between. This CDR3 comprises 14 residues. Germline loops: CDR1 ENHRY, CDR2 SYGVKD. CDR3 residues: CAISESDKTNIQYF. Written as DNA, the CDR3 is TGTGCCATCAGTGAGTCGGACAAGACAAACATTCAGTACTTC.

This clone has a single count. The CDR3 reads CAWSTGTASGQPQHF. The CDR3 DNA reads TGTGCCTGGAGTACGGGGACCGCTTCAGGTCAGCCCCAGCATTTT. The chain recombines TRBV30 with TRBJ1-5; the D gene is possibly TRBD1 (5 bases). Germline V gene lookup returns CDR1 GTSNPN and CDR2 SVGIG (reference sequence). The CDR3 runs to 15 residues. V shed 2 bases and J shed 6 bases, with 17 bases lying between them.

The chain links TRBV6-5 to TRBJ2-3; 8 bases map to TRBD1. V dropped 2 bases and J dropped 3; count of bases not matched to a gene: 1. Per germline, CDR1 MNHEY and CDR2 SVGAGI. This CDR3 contains 14 residues. CDR3: CASSYRTGTDTQYF. Written as DNA, the CDR3 is TGTGCCAGCAGTTACAGGACAGGGACAGATACGCAGTATTTT.

The chain carries TRBV29-1 and TRBJ1-1; D remains unclear. Trimming removed 6 bases from V and 0 bases from J, with 14 bases in between. CDR1 is SQVTM, CDR2 ANQGSEA, per germline. This CDR3 has 14 amino acids. The CDR3 DNA is TGCAGCGTGCGGCCTACCGTTATGAACACTGAAGCTTTCTTT. Translating it yields CSVRPTVMNTEAFF. Based on the CDR3 plus reference TRBV29-1 and TRBJ1-1, the full variable domain is SAVISQKPSRDICQRGTSLTIQCQVDSQVTMMFWYRQQPGQSLTLIATANQGSEATYESGFVIDKFPISRPNLTFSTLTVSNMSPEDSSIYLCSVRPTVMNTEAFFGQGTRLTVV.

The chain links TRBV30 to TRBJ1-6; 7 nucleotides agree with TRBD1. The junction had 5 bases not matched to a gene; V was cut back by 7 bases and J by 5 bases. Germline-derived CDR1 and CDR2 are GTSNPN and SVGIG (reference sequence). This CDR3 is 13 amino acids long. The CDR3 DNA sequence: TGTGCCTCGAAGACAGGGAATAATTCACCCCTCCACTTT. Translation gives CASKTGNNSPLHF.

The genes are TRBV7-2 and TRBJ2-1, with TRBD1 matching over 12 bases. The CDR3 spans 15 residues. J gave up 8 bases and V 6 bases, and 8 bases lay outside the gene matches. Germline CDR1 and CDR2: SGHTA and FQGNSA. The CDR3 is CASRPPGQGAHEQFF. The CDR3 nucleotides read TGTGCCAGCAGGCCCCCGGGACAGGGGGCGCATGAGCAGTTCTTC.

The J gene is TRBJ2-1, the V gene TRBV14, with 8 positions matching TRBD2. There are 14 residues in the CDR3. From germline, CDR1 is SGHDN and CDR2 FVKESK. The junction had 0 bases not matched to a gene; V was cut back by 1 base and J by 4 bases. The CDR3 sequence: CASSQGLAYNEQFF. In DNA form, the CDR3 reads TGTGCCAGCAGCCAAGGACTAGCGTACAATGAGCAGTTCTTC.

This clone appeared a few times. This sequence joins TRBV29-1 and TRBJ1-1; D ambiguous. The CDR3 runs to 12 residues. Germline V gene sequence: CDR1 SQVTM, CDR2 ANQGSEA. V lost 2 bases, J lost 10 bases, and 14 bases lay in between. CDR3 in amino acids: CSVESSRLGAFF. CDR3 sequence (DNA): TGCAGCGTTGAAAGCAGCCGACTGGGAGCTTTCTTT.

In regard to this clone: This sample includes further DNA sequences coding for the same CDR3. The chain joins TRBV14 to TRBJ1-1, with TRBD1 as a possible D gene (6 bases). CDR3 length: 14 residues. Trimming stripped 0 bases from V and 5 bases from J, with 10 bases between. Germline-derived CDR1 and CDR2 are SGHDN and FVKESK. CDR3 amino acids: CASSQELRGTEAFF. The CDR3 DNA sequence: TGTGCCAGCAGCCAAGAACTAAGGGGGACTGAAGCTTTCTTT.

The rearrangement joins TRBV4-3 to TRBJ2-3; possibly TRBD2 for D (6 bases). V was shortened by 1 base and J by 0 bases, with 11 bases between the two germline ends. The CDR3 is made up of 16 amino acids. Per germline, CDR1 LGHNA and CDR2 YSLEER. DNA for the CDR3: TGCGCCAGCAGCCAAGCTGGCGGGGTTAGCACAGATACGCAGTATTTT. It yields the protein CASSQAGGVSTDTQYF.

CDR3 coding DNA: TGTGCCAGCAAGGTGCAGTCGACAGATACGCAGTATTTT. Protein sequence: CASKVQSTDTQYF. V usage is TRBV27 and J usage is TRBJ2-3, with D uncertain. The germline gives CDR1 MNHEY, CDR2 SMNVEV (reference sequence). The CDR3 loop spans 13 amino acids. Trimming stripped 7 bases from V and 3 bases from J, with 11 bases between.

The chain is built from TRBV4-3 and TRBJ1-2; tentatively, D is TRBD1 (6 bases). The CDR3 runs to 16 residues. V was shortened by 0 bases and J by 14 bases, with 25 bases between the two germline ends. Germline V gives CDR1 LGHNA, CDR2 YSLEER. Written as DNA, the CDR3 is TGCGCCAGCAGCCAAGAGGGGAGGGGGATCGGCTCGGTAACGACCTTC. This codes for CASSQEGRGIGSVTTF.

The V and J genes are TRBV30 and TRBJ2-6; no definite D call. Germline CDR1 and CDR2: GTSNPN and SVGIG (reference sequence). This CDR3 has 14 residues. The V gene lost 0 bases and the J gene lost 2 bases, with 5 bases spanning the gap. CDR3 residues: CAWSVRTGANVLTF. In DNA, the CDR3 is TGTGCCTGGAGTGTCCGCACTGGGGCCAACGTCCTGACTTTC.

The table lists this clone with a count of one. The chain is built from TRBV29-1 and TRBJ1-6, with 10 bases lining up with TRBD1. From germline, CDR1 is SQVTM and CDR2 ANQGSEA. The J segment lost 7 bases and the V segment lost 4 bases, leaving 4 bases of the junction unmatched. The CDR3 totals 14 residues. The CDR3 nucleotides are TGCAGCGTTGCTGACAGGGGGCTGAATTCACCCCTCCACTTT. This encodes CSVADRGLNSPLHF.

This clone occurred a few times. The chain carries TRBV6-5 and TRBJ1-6; D is ambiguous. The CDR3 extends over 15 amino acids. The V gene's germline CDR1 is MNHEY and CDR2 SVGAGI. Trimming took off 4 bases at V and 8 bases at J, with 15 bases between the two ends. CDR3 sequence: CASSFGGELYSPLHF. The CDR3 nucleotides are TGTGCCAGCAGTTTCGGCGGGGAACTGTATTCACCCCTCCACTTT.

The CDR3 DNA is TGTGCCAGCAGCGCCCCCGGGACAGCATCTATCGGTGGCTACACCTTC. Translation gives CASSAPGTASIGGYTF. This chain links TRBV5-6 with TRBJ1-2, with 7 bases aligning to TRBD1. With 4 bases clipped from V and 7 bases from J, the junction kept 16 bases outside the gene matches. CDR3 length equals 16 residues. The germline CDR1 and CDR2 sequences are SGHDT and YYEEEE. The full variable domain, in which reference TRBV5-6 and TRBJ1-2 provide the parts outside the CDR3, is DAGVTQSPTHLIKTRGQQVTLRCSPKSGHDTVSWYQQALGQGPQFIFQYYEEEERQRGNFPDRFSGHQFPNYSSELNVNALLLGDSALYLCASSAPGTASIGGYTFGSGTRLTVV.

This chain links TRBV11-3 with TRBJ2-6; D gene unclear. This CDR3 spans 17 amino acids. The germline V and J ends were trimmed by 0 bases and 1 base, with 10 bases remaining between them. Per the germline V gene, CDR1 is SGHNT and CDR2 is YENEEA. The CDR3 DNA is TGTGCCAGCAGCTTAGAGGTCGGCCCTTCTGGGGCCAACGTCCTGACTTTC. Translating gives CASSLEVGPSGANVLTF.

CDR3 in DNA: TGCAGCGTTTCAACGCGATCCAGCACAGATACGCAGTATTTT. This encodes CSVSTRSSTDTQYF. V usage is TRBV29-1 and J usage is TRBJ2-3; no reliable D call. The V end lost 5 bases, the J end lost 0 bases, and 12 bases lay between the germline ends. This CDR3 is built from 14 residues. Germline V gene data show CDR1 as SQVTM and CDR2 as ANQGSEA.

This clone was picked up one time. V gene TRBV6-5 combines with J gene TRBJ1-2, with D possibly matching TRBD1 (5 bases). Germline CDR1 is MNHEY and CDR2 is SVGAGI. This CDR3 comprises 13 residues. Deletions cut 4 bases from V and 5 bases from J, with 11 bases between. The CDR3 loop is CASSSTEKYGYTF. The CDR3 coding sequence is TGTGCCAGCAGTTCGACAGAGAAATATGGCTACACCTTC.

This chain links TRBV12-5 with TRBJ2-1, with D uncertain. The V gene's germline CDR1 is LGHNT and CDR2 FRNRAP. This CDR3 region has 14 residues. V was trimmed by 1 base and J by 0 bases, leaving 4 bases between them. The DNA of the CDR3 is TGTGCTAGTGGTTTGGGTGGCTCCTACAATGAGCAGTTCTTC. Translation gives CASGLGGSYNEQFF.

The genes are TRBV10-1 and TRBJ2-5, with D perhaps matching TRBD2 (5 bases). The V gene lost 2 bases and the J gene lost 5 bases, with 9 bases spanning the gap. From germline, CDR1 is WNHNN and CDR2 SYGVQD (reference sequence). The CDR3 totals 13 residues. The CDR3 spells CASSEAGVETQYF. The DNA for the CDR3 is TGCGCCAGCAGTGAGGCCGGGGTGGAGACCCAGTACTTC.

The CDR3 region is CAWSVRGTYGYTF. The CDR3 DNA follows: TGTGCCTGGAGTGTCAGGGGTACCTATGGCTACACCTTC. The chain carries TRBV30 and TRBJ1-2; the D gene is possibly TRBD1 (6 bases). V was trimmed by 0 bases and J by 4 bases, leaving 9 bases between them. Germline CDR1 GTSNPN, CDR2 SVGIG (reference sequence). The CDR3 spans 13 residues.

This clone was seen once. CDR3 nucleotide sequence: TGCGCCAGCAGCCAAACGGACAGGGTACCCTATGGCTACACCTTC. Encoded protein: CASSQTDRVPYGYTF. The chain uses TRBV4-3 and TRBJ1-2, with 8 nucleotides matching TRBD1. This CDR3 has 15 residues. Germline lookup yields CDR1 LGHNA and CDR2 YSLEER. After removal of 2 bases from V and 4 bases from J, the junction contained 6 bases not matched to a gene.

The chain recombines TRBV27 with TRBJ2-3; the D is unclear. The CDR3 is 12 residues long. CDR1 and CDR2 from the germline V gene are MNHEY and SMNVEV (reference sequence). Trimming pared 6 bases from V and 0 bases from J, leaving 4 bases between. CDR3 sequence: CASSDSTDTQYF. The CDR3 coding sequence is TGTGCCAGCAGCGATAGCACAGATACGCAGTATTTT.